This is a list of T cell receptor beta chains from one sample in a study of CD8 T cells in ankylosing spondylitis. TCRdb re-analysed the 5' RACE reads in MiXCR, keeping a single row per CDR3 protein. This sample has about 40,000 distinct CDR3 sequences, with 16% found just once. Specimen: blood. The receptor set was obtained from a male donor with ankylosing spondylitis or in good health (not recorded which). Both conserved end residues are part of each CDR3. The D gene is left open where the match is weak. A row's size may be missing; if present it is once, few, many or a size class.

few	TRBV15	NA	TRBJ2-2	TGTGCCACCAGCAGAGGTATCGGCTACGGGAACACCGGGGAGCTGTTTTTT	CATSRGIGYGNTGELFF
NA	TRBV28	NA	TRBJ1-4	TGTGCCAGCAGGGGCGCGGGGAATGAAAAACTGTTTTTT	CASRGAGNEKLFF
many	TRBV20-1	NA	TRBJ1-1	TGCAGTGCGCCCCTTAACACTGAAGCTTTCTTT	CSAPLNTEAFF
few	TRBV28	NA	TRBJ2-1	TGTGCCAGCCGTCTCGGGCAGCCAGGGAGCAATGAGCAGTTCTTC	CASRLGQPGSNEQFF
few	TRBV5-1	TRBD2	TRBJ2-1	TGCGCCAGCAGCACTCCGGGACTAGACGCTGAGCAGTTCTTC	CASSTPGLDAEQFF
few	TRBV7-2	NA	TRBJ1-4	TGTGCCAGCAGCCTTACCACGGGGCCTGATGAAAAACTGTTTTTT	CASSLTTGPDEKLFF
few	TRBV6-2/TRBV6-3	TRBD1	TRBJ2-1	TGTGCCAGCAGTCGCACAGGGGGCGCGTACAATGAGCAGTTCTTC	CASSRTGGAYNEQFF
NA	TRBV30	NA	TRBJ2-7	TGTGCCTTACAGACAGCCTACGAGCAGTACTTC	CALQTAYEQYF
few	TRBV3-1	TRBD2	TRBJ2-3	TGTGCCAGCAGCCAAGCGGCGGGAGGGCCCACAGATACGCAGTATTTT	CASSQAAGGPTDTQYF
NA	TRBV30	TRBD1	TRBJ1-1	TGTGCCTGGAGGGGACAGTTCAAGAACACTGAAGCTTTCTTT	CAWRGQFKNTEAFF
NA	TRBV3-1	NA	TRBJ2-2	TGTGCCAGCAGCCAAGTAGCGATCGGGGAGCTGTTTTTT	CASSQVAIGELFF
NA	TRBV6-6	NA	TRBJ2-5	TGTGCCAGCAGTTACTCGGCTAGCAAAGAGACCCAGTACTTC	CASSYSASKETQYF
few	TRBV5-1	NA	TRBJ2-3	TGCGCCAGCAGCTTGGGGACAGATACTAGCGGCACAGATACGCAGTATTTT	CASSLGTDTSGTDTQYF
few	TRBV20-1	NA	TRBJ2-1	TGCAGTGCTAGTTGGGAGCCCCATGAGCAGTTCTTC	CSASWEPHEQFF
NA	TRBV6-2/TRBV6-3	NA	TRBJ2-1	TGTGCCAGCAGTTCTGGGTCTCTAGCGAGAGATGAGCAGTTCTTC	CASSSGSLARDEQFF
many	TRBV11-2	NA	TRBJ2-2	TGTGCCAGCAGCTTGGCAGTCGGCGTACCCGGGGAGCTGTTTTTT	CASSLAVGVPGELFF
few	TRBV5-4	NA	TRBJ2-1	TGTGCCAGCAGCTTGACAGGCGAGCAGTTCTTC	CASSLTGEQFF
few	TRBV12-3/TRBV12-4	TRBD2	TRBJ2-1	TGTGCCAGCAACCCGGGAGGCCCCCGGGGGCAGTTCTTC	CASNPGGPRGQFF
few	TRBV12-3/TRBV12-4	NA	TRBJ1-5	TGTGCCAGCAGTTTAAATGCAGGGGAAGAGCATTTT	CASSLNAGEEHF
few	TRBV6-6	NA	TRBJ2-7	TGTGCCAGCAGTTACCGCTTCGAGCAGTACTTC	CASSYRFEQYF
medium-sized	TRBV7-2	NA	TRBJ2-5	TGTGCCAGCAGCTCCAGGGTCCAGGAGACCCAGTACTTC	CASSSRVQETQYF
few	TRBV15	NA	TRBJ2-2	TGTGCCACCAGCAGAGCCACGGGACGGTACACCGGGGAGCTGTTTTTT	CATSRATGRYTGELFF
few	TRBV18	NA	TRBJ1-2	TGTGCCAGCTCACCAGACACGGACGGCTACACCTTC	CASSPDTDGYTF
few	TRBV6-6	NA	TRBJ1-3	TGTGCCAGCAGCCGAATGCCTGGAAACACCATATATTTT	CASSRMPGNTIYF
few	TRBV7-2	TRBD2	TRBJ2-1	TGTGCCAGCAGCTTAGGTAGCGGGGCCTCCTACAATGAGCAGTTCTTC	CASSLGSGASYNEQFF
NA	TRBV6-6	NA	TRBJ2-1	TGTGCCAGCAGTTACTCGACGGTAGGCTGGAATGAGCAGTTCTTC	CASSYSTVGWNEQFF
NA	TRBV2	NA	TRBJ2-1	TGTGCCAGCAGTGATATGGGGCGGGTTAGCTCCTACAATGAGCAGTTCTTC	CASSDMGRVSSYNEQFF
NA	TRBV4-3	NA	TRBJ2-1	TGCGCCAGCAGCCCCTCCATGTACTCGGGGGATGAGCAGTTCTTC	CASSPSMYSGDEQFF